The 19 T cell receptor beta chains below come from one sample, sequenced in a study of blood T cells in healthy people across ages. Primers used in a second PCR of roughly 6 to 11 cycles were a sample-barcoded 5' primer and a J-beta primer mix. TCRdb reprocessed the 5' RACE reads via MiXCR and lists one record per CDR3 protein. The sample yields about 1.5 million distinct CDR3 sequences, approximately 42% seen once. Sequencing input: blood. The receptors originated from a woman between 18 and 30 years old in good health.

V usage is TRBV4-1 and J usage is TRBJ1-1; TRBD1 is a possible D gene (6 bases). This CDR3 comprises 15 residues. Germline-derived CDR1 and CDR2 are MGHRA and YSYEKL. Trimming removed 4 bases from V and 0 bases from J, with 12 bases in between. The CDR3 DNA is TGCGCCAGCAGCCCAGCGGGGGCCCTGAACACTGAAGCTTTCTTT. Protein: CASSPAGALNTEAFF.

A note on this clonotype: A read error may produce the germline difference seen at one junction end. V usage is TRBV6-6 and J usage is TRBJ1-6; the D is unclear. The germline V gene encodes CDR1 MNHNY and CDR2 SVGAGI (reference sequence). The CDR3 contains 14 residues. The CDR3 DNA follows: TGTGCCAGCACTCTGAGCTCCTATAGTTCACCCCTCCACTTT. Its protein product is CASTLSSYSSPLHF.

V is TRBV27 and J is TRBJ2-7, with 10 nucleotides matching TRBD1. The CDR3 length is 16 residues. Trimming at V came to 6 bases and at J to 0 bases, leaving 8 bases not matched to a gene. Germline CDR1 reads MNHEY; CDR2 reads SMNVEV (reference sequence). The CDR3 DNA reads TGTGCCAGCAGCCTTGCGGGGACAGGGGACTCCTACGAGCAGTACTTC. It encodes CASSLAGTGDSYEQYF.

The chain recombines TRBV12-3 or TRBV12-4 with TRBJ2-7, with D perhaps TRBD1 (5 bases). This CDR3 is 15 amino acids long. Between the trimmed V and J ends, which lost 1 base and 5 bases, there was a span of 15 bases. The CDR3 sequence: CASSLVRQGTHEQYF. The DNA for the CDR3 is TGTGCCAGCAGTTTAGTTAGGCAGGGAACTCACGAGCAGTACTTC.

The chain is built from TRBV2 and TRBJ2-5; D gene unclear. The CDR3 totals 13 residues. Germline V lookup: CDR1 SNHLY, CDR2 FYNNEI. V lost 4 bases, J lost 2 bases, and 8 bases lay in between. CDR3 sequence reads: CASSAVGQETQYF. In DNA form, the CDR3 reads TGTGCCAGCAGTGCGGTAGGACAAGAGACCCAGTACTTC. Supplemented by reference TRBV2 and TRBJ2-5, the full variable domain reads EPEVTQTPSHQVTQMGQEVILRCVPISNHLYFYWYRQILGQKVEFLVSFYNNEISEKSEIFDDQFSVERPDGSNFTLKIRSTKLEDSAMYFCASSAVGQETQYFGPGTRLLVL.

In its sample, this clonotype was seen a few times. The DNA of the CDR3 is TGTGCCAGCAGTCCTGGCGCCGGGACAGACTACGAGCAGTACTTC. It is translated as CASSPGAGTDYEQYF. The chain couples TRBV27 to TRBJ2-7; 7 bases map to TRBD1. The junction had 10 bases not matched to a gene; V was cut back by 5 bases and J by 3 bases. Germline CDR1 and CDR2: MNHEY and SMNVEV (reference sequence). The CDR3 sequence is 15 residues long.

This clonotype was detected only a few times. The rearrangement uses TRBV10-3 and TRBJ1-1; no clear D. With 2 bases removed from V and 4 bases from J, the gap between germline ends came to 23 bases. CDR3 length: 18 amino acids. CDR1 is ENHRY and CDR2 is SYGVKD in the germline V gene. CDR3 nucleotide sequence: TGTGCCATCAGTGAGATTGCGGCGCGGACGGCTGCAGGCACTGAAGCTTTCTTT. It is translated as CAISEIAARTAAGTEAFF.

The rearrangement links TRBV15 to TRBJ2-1; 13 bases line up with TRBD2. This CDR3 region has 19 residues. CDR1 LNHNV and CDR2 YYDKDF come from the germline V gene (reference sequence). Trimming took 5 bases from V and 7 from J; bases not matched to a gene: 17. CDR3 DNA sequence: TGTGCCACCAGCCCTAAGGGGGGTTGGACTAGCGGGAGATTGAATGAGCAGTTCTTC. This codes for CATSPKGGWTSGRLNEQFF.

This sequence joins TRBV20-1 and TRBJ2-3; the D gene is possibly TRBD2 (6 bases). The CDR3 totals 20 residues. Germline values: CDR1 DFQATT, CDR2 SNEGSKA (reference sequence). V lost 0 bases and J lost 5, with 30 bases in between. In DNA, the CDR3 is TGCAGTGCTAGAGATTCCTCGTGGGGTAAGCGCGGGAAGGTCCAAGATACGCAGTATTTT. It yields the protein CSARDSSWGKRGKVQDTQYF.

This clonotype has only a few counts. The chain links TRBV6-2 or TRBV6-3 to TRBJ2-5; possible D gene TRBD2, 5 bases. The J call is doubtful: the DNA matches TRBJ2-7 better. The CDR3 totals 15 residues. Germline CDR1 reads MNHEY; CDR2 reads SVGEGT. The CDR3: CASSGTGRHLGEQYF. CDR3 coding DNA: TGTGCCAGCTCGGGAACGGGGAGACACCTCGGCGAGCAGTACTTC.

The rearrangement uses TRBV7-9 and TRBJ1-1, with 7 bases matching TRBD1. Germline V gene data show CDR1 as SEHNR and CDR2 as FQNEAQ (reference sequence). The CDR3 sequence is 12 residues long. V lost 1 base to trimming and J lost 11 bases; unmatched junction nucleotides: 4. The CDR3 is CASSLGDSLAFF. CDR3 coding DNA: TGTGCCAGCAGCTTAGGGGACAGCCTCGCTTTCTTT.

In its sample, this clonotype was seen a few times. This chain joins TRBV12-3 or TRBV12-4 and TRBJ2-2; D not resolved. This CDR3 contains 14 residues. The V end was cut by 2 bases, the J end by 3 bases, with 7 bases between. The DNA for the CDR3 is TGTGCCAGCAGTTTACTTGCGGACACCGGGGAGCTGTTTTTT. It is translated as CASSLLADTGELFF.

This clonotype was seen a handful of times. V gene TRBV27 combines with J gene TRBJ1-2, with 7 bases fitting TRBD1. Looked up from germline, CDR1 is MNHEY and CDR2 is SMNVEV (reference sequence). The CDR3 has 11 residues. V was clipped by 8 bases and J by 4 bases; unmatched bases: 1. The CDR3 region has the DNA TGTGCCAGCGGACAGGCCTATGGCTACACCTTC. Translation: CASGQAYGYTF.

The gene calls are TRBV9 and TRBJ2-3; D is possibly TRBD1 (5 bases). Germline V gene data show CDR1 as SGDLS and CDR2 as YYNGEE. Trimming shortened V by 4 bases and J by 2 bases, and 11 bases separated the two germline ends. The CDR3 loop spans 14 amino acids. CDR3 sequence reads: CASSPQDNTDTQYF. The CDR3 DNA reads as TGTGCCAGCAGCCCCCAGGACAACACAGATACGCAGTATTTT.

The chain recombines TRBV4-1 with TRBJ2-1, with TRBD2 matching 8 bases. The CDR3 extends over 17 amino acids. Trimming removed 2 bases from V and 3 bases from J; junction bases left unmatched: 9. The germline V gene has CDR1 MGHRA and CDR2 YSYEKL. DNA of the CDR3: TGCGCCAGCAGCCAATCCGATGGACTAGCCCTCTACAATGAGCAGTTCTTC. Protein sequence: CASSQSDGLALYNEQFF.

This clonotype was seen a handful of times. Here the CDR3 reads CSVEDRHSGANVLTF. CDR3 DNA sequence: TGCAGCGTTGAAGATCGACACTCTGGGGCCAACGTCCTGACTTTC. V usage is TRBV29-1 and J usage is TRBJ2-6; D unresolved. There are 15 residues in the CDR3. The V gene's germline CDR1 is SQVTM and CDR2 ANQGSEA. V lost 0 bases to trimming and J lost 0 bases, with 6 bases between them.

Many counts were recorded for this clonotype. The rearrangement joins TRBV21-1 to TRBJ1-1; the tabulated D call, TRBD1, remains unverified against the DNA. TRBV21-1 is listed as a pseudogene. The CDR3 length is 19 residues. The CDR3 here is CASSKVGMGWGAFNTEAFF. CDR3 in DNA: TGTGCCAGCAGCAAGGTGGGAATGGGATGGGGGGCATTCAACACTGAAGCTTTCTTT.

In this sample, this clonotype turned up a few times. The V call is TRBV7-9, the J call TRBJ1-4; the D gene is possibly TRBD1 (6 bases). The CDR3 sequence is 15 residues long. Germline V CDR1 and CDR2: SEHNR, FQNEAQ (reference sequence). V lost 5 bases, J lost 5 bases, and 15 bases lay in between. The CDR3 nucleotides read TGTGCCAGCAGCGGCACAGGGACCGAGAATGAAAAACTGTTTTTT. It is translated as CASSGTGTENEKLFF.

For this clonotype: Relative to the germline gene, one junction end is altered; a read error may explain this. The chain couples TRBV7-9 to TRBJ1-2; possible D gene TRBD1, 6 bases. CDR3 size: 13 residues. Germline CDR1 and CDR2: SEHNR and FQNEAQ (reference sequence). The CDR3 DNA reads TGTGTCAGCAGCTTAGACGGGGGCAATGGCTACACCTTC. Translated, it gives CVSSLDGGNGYTF.